One and the same sample provided the 20 T cell receptor beta chains below, sequenced in a study of T cell responses to AZD1222 COVID-19 vaccine. Measured with immunoSEQ multiplex PCR; TCRdb has only the in-frame clones, and not every one. This table has fewer than 200,000 clones, just over 90% appearing once. Sequencing used peripheral blood, obtained on day 0 of AZD1222 vaccination. The source is an adult in good health.

The chain couples TRBV19 to TRBJ1-5; D not resolved. With 11 bases removed from V and 1 base from J, the gap between germline ends came to 12 bases. Germline CDR1 is LNHDA and CDR2 is SQIVND (reference sequence). This CDR3 spans 13 amino acids. CDR3 nucleotides: TGTGCCTCAGTCGCTGGCAGCAATCAGCCCCAGCATTTT. Amino acid sequence: CASVAGSNQPQHF. Using reference TRBV19 and TRBJ1-5 for the parts outside the CDR3, the full variable domain is DGGITQSPKYLFRKEGQNVTLSCEQNLNHDAMYWYRQDPGQGLRLIYYSQIVNDFQKGDIAEGYSVSREKKESFPLTVTSAQKNPTAFYLCASVAGSNQPQHFGDGTRLSIL.

This clone was detected only once. This chain links TRBV14 with TRBJ2-5; D is uncertain. Germline CDR1 is SGHDN and CDR2 is FVKESK. Trimming shortened V by 2 bases and J by 5 bases, and 12 bases separated the two germline ends. The CDR3 has 14 residues. The CDR3 nucleotides read TGTGCCAGCAGCCAAAGGTTCCAAGGGGAGACCCAGTACTTC. This translates into CASSQRFQGETQYF.

This clone was counted a single time. This chain connects TRBV3-1 (or the pseudogene TRBV3-2) to TRBJ2-7; the D gene is possibly TRBD1 (6 bases). Trimming stripped 3 bases from V and 1 base from J, with 10 bases between. The CDR3 runs 14 residues. Germline V CDR1 and CDR2: LGHDT, YNNKEL (reference sequence). The DNA for the CDR3 is TGTGCCAGCAGCCAGGGGGCCACTTCCTACGAGCAGTACTTC. Protein sequence: CASSQGATSYEQYF.

The chain carries TRBV6-5 and TRBJ1-2; 7 nucleotides match TRBD1. CDR3 length: 11 amino acids. Germline lookup yields CDR1 MNHEY and CDR2 SVGAGI. The CDR3 region is CVSGGNYGYTF. In DNA form, the CDR3 reads TGTGTCTCAGGGGGGAACTATGGCTACACCTTC.

The chain recombines TRBV7-6 with TRBJ2-7, with D possibly TRBD2 on 7 matching bases. Trimming removed 5 bases at V and 2 bases at J, with 13 bases between. This CDR3 contains 14 residues. Germline loops: CDR1 SGHVS, CDR2 FNYEAQ. Here the CDR3 reads CASSQREGAYEQYF. The CDR3 DNA follows: TGTGCCAGCAGCCAGAGGGAGGGGGCCTACGAGCAGTACTTC.

The V and J genes are TRBV29-1 and TRBJ1-2, with TRBD1 identical over 11 bases. In germline, CDR1 is SQVTM, CDR2 ANQGSEA. Trimming took 1 base from V and 2 from J; bases not matched to a gene: 0. The CDR3 sequence is 14 residues long. The CDR3 is CSVEGDRGNYGYTF. CDR3 nucleotides: TGCAGCGTTGAAGGGGACAGGGGGAACTATGGCTACACCTTC.

In the case of this clone: Other nucleotide sequences in the sample specify the same CDR3. V usage is TRBV20-1 and J usage is TRBJ2-5; D unclear. Trimming removed 6 bases from V and 5 bases from J, with 7 bases in between. Looked up from germline, CDR1 is DFQATT and CDR2 is SNEGSKA (reference sequence). This CDR3 is 10 amino acids long. The CDR3 sequence: CSARRETQYF. CDR3 DNA sequence: TGCAGTGCCCGGCGGGAGACCCAGTACTTC.

J is TRBJ2-7 and V is TRBV10-1; 11 bases fit TRBD2. V lost 2 bases, J lost 5 bases, and 14 bases stayed unmatched. The CDR3 consists of 18 residues. CDR1 and CDR2 (germline): WNHNN, SYGVQD (reference sequence). The chain's CDR3 is CASSEPRGTSGLEDEQYF. The CDR3, as DNA: TGCGCCAGCAGTGAGCCTCGCGGGACTAGCGGACTTGAAGACGAGCAGTACTTC.

The genes are TRBV18 and TRBJ1-6; possibly TRBD1 for D (5 bases). Trimming left V 6 bases short and J 4 bases short, with 10 bases between. The germline V gene has CDR1 KGHSH and CDR2 LQKENI. This CDR3 is built from 14 residues. As DNA, the CDR3 is TGTGCCAGCTCCGCAGACAGTTATAATTCACCCCTCCACTTT. This codes for CASSADSYNSPLHF.

The chain has TRBV5-8 and TRBJ2-3; no clear D. Trimming took off 0 bases at V and 9 bases at J, with 8 bases between the two ends. Looked up from germline, CDR1 is SGHTS and CDR2 is YDEGEE. The CDR3 is made up of 12 amino acids. CDR3 residues: CASSLGSRTQYF. As DNA, the CDR3 is TGTGCCAGCAGCTTGGGTTCTCGAACGCAGTATTTT.

On this clone itself: Germline is not matched at one junction end, which may reflect a read error. The chain links TRBV12-3 or TRBV12-4 to TRBJ1-3; D is unresolved. CDR3 length: 9 amino acids. The CDR3 sequence: CANSHPQDF. DNA of the CDR3: TGTGCCAACTCCCACCCCCAGGATTTT.

As concerns this clone: The junction and the germline gene differ at one end; a read error may be behind it. The chain couples TRBV5-1 to TRBJ2-7, with TRBD1 identical over 12 bases. The V gene's germline CDR1 is SGHRS and CDR2 YFSETQ. This CDR3 spans 16 amino acids. The CDR3 is CASSLMGTGGSDEQYF. The DNA for the CDR3 is TGCGCCAGCAGCTTGATGGGGACAGGGGGCTCCGACGAGCAGTACTTC.

V usage is TRBV5-4 and J usage is TRBJ1-4, with D possibly being TRBD1 (5 bases). Trimming removed 0 bases at V and 10 bases at J, with 13 bases between. CDR1 is SGHNT, CDR2 YYREEE, per germline (reference sequence). This CDR3 region has 14 residues. CDR3 sequence (DNA): TGTGCCAGCAGCTTGGATGGGGGTAGGGGAAAACTGTTTTTT. Encoded protein: CASSLDGGRGKLFF.

The chain combines TRBV12-3 or TRBV12-4 with TRBJ2-1, with D tentatively TRBD2 (5 bases). Trimming shortened V by 2 bases and J by 8 bases, and 7 bases separated the two germline ends. This CDR3 is built from 12 residues. For the CDR3, the DNA is TGTGCCAGCAGTTTATCCGGGGATGAGCAGTTCTTC. Translation: CASSLSGDEQFF.

This clone was seen once. The rearrangement uses TRBV7-9 and TRBJ1-2, with no clear D. Germline V lookup: CDR1 SEHNR, CDR2 FQNEAQ (reference sequence). The CDR3 covers 12 residues. The V gene lost 3 bases and the J gene lost 8 bases, with 10 bases spanning the gap. The CDR3 DNA sequence: TGTGCCAGCAGCTTGGCACCGGCGGGCTACACCTTC. Amino acids: CASSLAPAGYTF.

In DNA, the CDR3 is TGTGCCAGCAGCCAAGTATTGGGCGAGCAGTACTTC. Protein: CASSQVLGEQYF. The chain uses TRBV3-1 (or the pseudogene TRBV3-2) and TRBJ2-7, with unresolved D. The CDR3 has 12 amino acids. The V gene lost 1 base and the J gene lost 6 bases, with 7 bases spanning the gap. Germline CDR1 LGHDT, CDR2 YNNKEL (reference sequence).

V is TRBV19 and J is TRBJ1-5; D is uncertain. The CDR3 is 12 residues long. CDR1 LNHDA and CDR2 SQIVND come from the germline V gene (reference sequence). V was shortened by 4 bases and J by 5 bases, with 6 bases between the two germline ends. Written as DNA, the CDR3 is TGTGCCAGTAGTAGGAGGTATCAGCCCCAGCATTTT. Its protein product is CASSRRYQPQHF.

The chain employs TRBV7-2 and TRBJ1-6; D is perhaps TRBD1 (6 bases). Germline V CDR1 and CDR2: SGHTA, FQGNSA. The CDR3 has 18 amino acids. V was cut by 3 bases and J by 0 bases, with 15 bases left in between. The CDR3 sequence: CASSLIAGAGSYNSPLHF. The CDR3 region has the DNA TGTGCCAGCAGCTTGATTGCAGGGGCCGGCTCCTATAATTCACCCCTCCACTTT.

This chain links TRBV29-1 with TRBJ2-1; D not certain. V was clipped by 4 bases and J by 4 bases, with 14 bases between them. This CDR3 spans 14 amino acids. Per the germline V gene, CDR1 is SQVTM and CDR2 is ANQGSEA. Written as DNA, the CDR3 is TGCAGCGTTGTCACCGATCCCCAGTACAATGAGCAGTTCTTC. Protein product: CSVVTDPQYNEQFF.

V gene TRBV7-9 combines with J gene TRBJ2-2, with a tentative D call TRBD2 (5 bases). The germline V and J ends were trimmed by 5 bases and 4 bases, with 17 bases remaining between them. Germline V gene lookup returns CDR1 SEHNR and CDR2 FQNEAQ (reference sequence). The CDR3 consists of 16 residues. The CDR3 sequence is CASSLEVRVATGELFF. CDR3 bases: TGTGCCAGCAGCCTCGAGGTGAGGGTGGCCACCGGGGAGCTGTTTTTT.